This TCR beta chain was obtained from a study of post-analysis software for immune sequencing data. Turning to the study itself: As for disease course, relapsing-remitting, secondary progressive and progressive-relapsing multiple sclerosis were all included.

General observations from the study: Five or six TRBV segments were more frequent in patients than controls; TRBV5-6, TRBV5-1 and TRBV20-1 belonged to this group. The normalized Chao1 diversity of multiple sclerosis patients was significantly lower than that of controls.

Carried by the TCR beta cDNA libraries were unique molecular identifiers. Each batch of roughly 0.9 to 11 million T cells produced hundreds of thousands of cDNA molecules. TCRdb re-called the PCR reads with MiXCR, one entry per CDR3 protein. The sample shows some 370,000 distinct CDR3 sequences, approximately 33% of them seen only once. Details on this clonotype: No antigen is known for it.

The CDR3 extends over 19 amino acids. Trimming removed 1 base from V and 5 bases from J; junction bases left unmatched: 15. Germline-derived CDR1 and CDR2 are SGHAT and FQNNGV. V is TRBV11-2 and J is TRBJ2-1, with 9 bases matching TRBD2. The material sequenced was blood. The receptor's source is a girl between 5 and 17 years old with multiple sclerosis. CDR3 residues: CASSLARGSGGPLDNEQFF. The CDR3 DNA follows: TGTGCCAGCAGCTTAGCCCGAGGAAGCGGGGGGCCTTTAGACAATGAGCAGTTCTTC.